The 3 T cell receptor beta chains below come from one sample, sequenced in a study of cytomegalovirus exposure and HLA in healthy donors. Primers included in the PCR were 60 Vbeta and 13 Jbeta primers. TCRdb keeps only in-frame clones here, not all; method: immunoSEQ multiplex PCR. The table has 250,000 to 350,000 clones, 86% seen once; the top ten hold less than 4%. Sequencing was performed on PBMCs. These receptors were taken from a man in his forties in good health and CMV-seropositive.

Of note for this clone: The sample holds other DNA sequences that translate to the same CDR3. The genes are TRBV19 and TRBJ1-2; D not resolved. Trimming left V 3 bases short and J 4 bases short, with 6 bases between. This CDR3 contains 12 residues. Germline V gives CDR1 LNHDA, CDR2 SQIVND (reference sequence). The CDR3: CASSISSYGYTF. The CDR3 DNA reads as TGTGCCAGTAGTATCTCCAGCTATGGCTACACCTTC.

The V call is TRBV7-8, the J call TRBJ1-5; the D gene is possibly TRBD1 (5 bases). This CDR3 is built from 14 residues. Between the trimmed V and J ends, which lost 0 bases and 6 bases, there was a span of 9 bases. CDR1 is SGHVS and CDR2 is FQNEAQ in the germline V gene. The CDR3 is CASSLAGEGQPQHF. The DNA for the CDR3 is TGTGCCAGCAGCTTAGCAGGGGAGGGTCAGCCCCAGCATTTT.

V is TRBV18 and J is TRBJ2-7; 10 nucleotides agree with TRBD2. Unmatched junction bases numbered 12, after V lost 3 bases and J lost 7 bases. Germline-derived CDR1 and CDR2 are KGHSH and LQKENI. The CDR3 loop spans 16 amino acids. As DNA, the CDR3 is TGTGCCAGCTCACCTCCGACTAGCGGGTGGGGCGGGGAGCAGTACTTC. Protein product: CASSPPTSGWGGEQYF.